The 10 T cell receptor beta chains below come from one sample, sequenced in a study of human T cells and chemical hapten exposure. This sample's time point: pre-sensitization, week 0. Treatment reported: therapeutic diphenylcyclopropenone sensitization with weekly scalp DPC. TCRdb passed the RACE reads through MiXCR, listing each CDR3 protein once. In the table there are more than 300,000 distinct CDR3 sequences, 4.5% to 5.5% of which are singletons. The source was whole blood, collected in connection with sensitization to the hapten diphenylcyclopropenone (DPC). The receptors stem from a woman between 50 and 59 years old with alopecia areata. Some clones in this sample may be carry-over from other donors' samples.

The chain couples TRBV20-1 to TRBJ2-1; 11 bases fit TRBD2. This CDR3 contains 15 residues. Trimming at V came to 6 bases and at J to 7 bases, leaving 11 bases not matched to a gene. Germline V gives CDR1 DFQATT, CDR2 SNEGSKA (reference sequence). CDR3 nucleotides: TGCAGTGCAAGGTCCCCTAGCGGGGGGAGGAATGAGCAGTTCTTC. This gives the protein CSARSPSGGRNEQFF.

This rearrangement joins TRBV7-2 to TRBJ2-3, with 7 nucleotides matching TRBD2. There are 15 residues in the CDR3. The trim removed 4 bases at V and 2 bases at J, leaving 6 bases unmatched. Germline-derived CDR1 and CDR2 are SGHTA and FQGNSA. The CDR3 here is CASSSQRGATDTQYF. The CDR3 coding sequence is TGTGCCAGCAGCTCCCAGCGGGGCGCCACAGATACGCAGTATTTT. The entire variable domain, with the rest obtained from reference TRBV7-2 and TRBJ2-3, is as follows: GAGVSQSPSNKVTEKGKDVELRCDPISGHTALYWYRQSLGQGLEFLIYFQGNSAPDKSGLPSDRFSAERTGGSVSTLTIQRTQQEDSAVYLCASSSQRGATDTQYFGPGTRLTVL.

This clonotype was seen repeatedly, ten times or more. The chain uses TRBV10-3 and TRBJ2-1; TRBD1 is a possible D gene (6 bases). The germline gives CDR1 ENHRY, CDR2 SYGVKD. CDR3 length equals 15 residues. Trimming took 8 bases from V and 1 from J, leaving 15 bases between them. For the CDR3, the DNA is TGTGCCATCCTCCTCCAAGGACAGTCCTACAATGAGCAGTTCTTC. It translates to CAILLQGQSYNEQFF.

V gene TRBV11-3 combines with J gene TRBJ2-1; possible D gene TRBD2, 5 bases. The CDR3 contains 13 residues. The ends were cut back, 4 bases at V and 7 bases at J, with 11 bases in the middle. Germline-derived CDR1 and CDR2 are SGHNT and YENEEA. The CDR3 nucleotides are TGTGCCAGCAGCTCTGACCGGGGTAATGAGCAGTTCTTC. This codes for CASSSDRGNEQFF.

This chain joins TRBV19 and TRBJ1-1; tentative D call: TRBD1 (5 bases). CDR1 LNHDA and CDR2 SQIVND come from the germline V gene (reference sequence). V lost 3 bases to trimming and J lost 4 bases, with 12 bases between them. The CDR3 is 14 residues long. In nucleotides, the CDR3 is TGTGCCAGTAGTATCAGGGTTGGGGGCACTGAAGCTTTCTTT. It yields the protein CASSIRVGGTEAFF.

The rearrangement joins TRBV11-2 to TRBJ2-3; 7 bases are a match to TRBD1. This CDR3 comprises 15 residues. Germline values: CDR1 SGHAT, CDR2 FQNNGV. The V segment lost 2 bases and the J segment 4 bases; nucleotides outside the gene matches: 6. In DNA, the CDR3 is TGTGCCAGCAGCTTAACGACAGGGACATCAGATACGCAGTATTTT. Residues: CASSLTTGTSDTQYF.

At least ten counts were recorded for this clonotype. This chain links TRBV3-1 with TRBJ1-2; unclear D gene. Germline CDR1 and CDR2: LGHDT and YNNKEL (reference sequence). The CDR3 covers 13 residues. V lost 0 bases to trimming and J lost 5 bases, with 7 bases between them. The CDR3: CASSQESDYGYTF. The CDR3 region has the DNA TGTGCCAGCAGCCAAGAATCAGATTATGGCTACACCTTC.

The rearrangement uses TRBV7-9 and TRBJ1-1; 7 bases map to TRBD1. The junction had 7 bases not matched to a gene; V was cut back by 4 bases and J by 5 bases. Per the germline V gene, CDR1 is SEHNR and CDR2 is FQNEAQ (reference sequence). This CDR3 comprises 14 residues. CDR3 protein: CASSSYRGGTEAFF. The CDR3 DNA sequence: TGTGCCAGCAGCTCCTACAGGGGAGGAACTGAAGCTTTCTTT. The variable domain in full, completed from reference TRBV7-9 and TRBJ1-1, reads DTGVSQNPRHKITKRGQNVTFRCDPISEHNRLYWYRQTLGQGPEFLTYFQNEAQLEKSRLLSDRFSAERPKGSFSTLEIQRTEQGDSAMYLCASSSYRGGTEAFFGQGTRLTVV.

The chain couples TRBV12-3 or TRBV12-4 to TRBJ2-1; D is perhaps TRBD1 or TRBD2 (5 bases each). V lost 2 bases and J 8 bases, leaving 10 bases between the germline ends. This CDR3 contains 13 residues. CDR3 protein: CASSLPGRYEQFF. The CDR3 DNA sequence: TGTGCCAGCAGTTTACCAGGGAGATATGAGCAGTTCTTC.

This clonotype appeared a few times. The V gene is TRBV4-2, the J gene TRBJ2-7, with 7 bases aligning to TRBD1. J lost 0 bases, V lost 4 bases, and 3 bases had no gene match. CDR1 is LGHNA and CDR2 is YNFKEQ in the germline V gene. This CDR3 has 14 amino acids. The CDR3 loop reads CASSRDSSSYEQYF. The CDR3 DNA reads as TGTGCCAGCAGCCGGGACAGTAGCTCCTACGAGCAGTACTTC.